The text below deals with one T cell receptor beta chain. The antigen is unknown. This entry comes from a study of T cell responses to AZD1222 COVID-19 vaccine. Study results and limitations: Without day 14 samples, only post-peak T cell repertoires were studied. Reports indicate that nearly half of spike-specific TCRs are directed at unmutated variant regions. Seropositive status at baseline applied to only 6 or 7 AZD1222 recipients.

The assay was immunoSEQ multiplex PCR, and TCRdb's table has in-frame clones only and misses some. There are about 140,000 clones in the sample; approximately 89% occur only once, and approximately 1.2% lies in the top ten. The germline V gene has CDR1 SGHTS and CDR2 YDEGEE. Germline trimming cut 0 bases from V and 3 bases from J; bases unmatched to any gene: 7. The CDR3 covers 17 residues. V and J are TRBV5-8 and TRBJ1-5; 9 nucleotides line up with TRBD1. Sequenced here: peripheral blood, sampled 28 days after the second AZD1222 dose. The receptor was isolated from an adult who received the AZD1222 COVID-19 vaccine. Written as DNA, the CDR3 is TGTGCCAGCAGCTTGGCAGCCGGGACAGGGTTCAATCAGCCCCAGCATTTT. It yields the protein CASSLAAGTGFNQPQHF.